The 25 T cell receptor beta chains below all came from one sample that was sequenced in a study of cytomegalovirus exposure and HLA in healthy donors. With 60 Vbeta and 13 Jbeta primers, the PCR was carried out. Libraries were prepared by immunoSEQ multiplex PCR; TCRdb keeps only in-frame clonotypes and omits some of them. The table has some 190,000 clones, roughly 80% seen once; the top ten hold about 2.4%. Sequencing was carried out using PBMCs. These receptors came from a male donor in good health and CMV-seronegative.

The chain is built from TRBV28 and TRBJ1-2, with 11 positions matching TRBD1. The CDR3 is 14 amino acids. The germline CDR1 and CDR2 sequences are MDHEN and SYDVKM. J lost 8 bases, V lost 0 bases, and 2 bases had no gene match. This CDR3 reads CASSLWDRGQGYTF. As DNA, the CDR3 is TGTGCCAGCAGTTTATGGGACAGGGGGCAAGGCTACACCTTC.

A few counts support this clone. The chain links TRBV7-3 to TRBJ2-5; tentative D call: TRBD2 (6 bases). Germline-derived CDR1 and CDR2 are SGHTA and FQGTGA. The CDR3 runs to 12 residues. V dropped 6 bases and J dropped 5 bases, with 10 bases sitting between them. The CDR3 sequence: CASSSGDETQYF. The CDR3 DNA reads as TGTGCCAGCAGTTCGGGGGACGAGACCCAGTACTTC.

The V gene is TRBV30, the J gene TRBJ1-1; 7 nucleotides align to TRBD1. There are 15 residues in the CDR3. J was trimmed by 0 bases and V by 2 bases; bases with no gene match: 6. Germline assignment: CDR1 GTSNPN and CDR2 SVGIG (reference sequence). The CDR3 nucleotides read TGTGCCTGGAGTCTGACAGGGCCAATGAACACTGAAGCTTTCTTT. Its translation is CAWSLTGPMNTEAFF.

As DNA, the CDR3 is TGTGCCAGTTCCGAGGCGGGGGGCGGATCTGGGGCCAACGTCCTGACTTTC. Translated, it gives CASSEAGGGSGANVLTF. The chain joins TRBV28 to TRBJ2-6, with 8 bases lining up with TRBD2. Per the germline V gene, CDR1 is MDHEN and CDR2 is SYDVKM. Trimming removed 9 bases from V and 1 base from J; junction bases left unmatched: 11. The length of the CDR3 is 17 residues.

The rearrangement links TRBV11-3 to TRBJ2-2, with TRBD2 matching over 7 bases. With 5 bases clipped from V and 5 bases from J, the junction kept 8 bases outside the gene matches. Germline assignment: CDR1 SGHNT and CDR2 YENEEA. The CDR3 is made up of 15 amino acids. CDR3 loop: CASSVSGFETGELFF. CDR3 bases: TGTGCCAGCAGCGTTAGCGGGTTTGAGACCGGGGAGCTGTTTTTT.

This chain uses TRBV6-1 with TRBJ2-5, with D tentatively TRBD1 (6 bases). Trimming stripped 3 bases from V and 1 base from J, with 12 bases between. From germline, CDR1 is MNHNS and CDR2 SASEGT. CDR3 length equals 15 residues. The CDR3 coding sequence is TGTGCCAGCAGTGAGGACCCAGGGGTCCAAGAGACCCAGTACTTC. Translated: CASSEDPGVQETQYF.

The chain links TRBV27 to TRBJ1-6; 8 nucleotides align to TRBD1. The V gene end was trimmed by 8 bases and the J gene end by 12 bases; junction bases not matched to a gene: 12. The CDR3 is 14 amino acids. Per germline, CDR1 MNHEY and CDR2 SMNVEV (reference sequence). In DNA form, the CDR3 reads TGTGCCAGCCAAGACATAGGGACAGGACTACCCCTCCACTTT. Translation: CASQDIGTGLPLHF.

In nucleotides, the CDR3 is TGTGCCAGCAGTTCAGGCACCTCCAAGGCCCAGTACTTC. Translated, it gives CASSSGTSKAQYF. V and J are TRBV6-5 and TRBJ2-5; D unclear. V dropped 4 bases and J dropped 9 bases, with 15 bases sitting between them. Germline V gives CDR1 MNHEY, CDR2 SVGAGI. CDR3 size: 13 residues.

The chain links TRBV19 to TRBJ2-7, with D hard to call. The CDR3 sequence is 12 residues long. Germline assignment: CDR1 LNHDA and CDR2 SQIVND (reference sequence). Trimming cost V 5 bases and J 1 base, with 6 bases left between them. CDR3 residues: CASSPPSYEQYF. The CDR3 nucleotides read TGTGCCAGTAGTCCCCCATCCTACGAGCAGTACTTC.

In this sample, this clone turned up a few times. The rearrangement links TRBV7-2 to TRBJ2-7; D may be TRBD1 (5 bases). V dropped 1 base and J dropped 0 bases, with 10 bases sitting between them. This CDR3 is 15 amino acids long. Germline CDR1 and CDR2: SGHTA and FQGNSA. The CDR3 DNA follows: TGTGCCAGCAGCTTAGATGGGGCTGTCTCCTACGAGCAGTACTTC. Protein sequence: CASSLDGAVSYEQYF.

This clone has a handful of counts. The V gene is TRBV7-2, the J gene TRBJ1-6; no firm D call. This CDR3 region has 16 residues. Germline-derived CDR1 and CDR2 are SGHTA and FQGNSA. V lost 0 bases and J 7 bases, leaving 13 bases between the germline ends. CDR3 in amino acids: CASSLAPPGANSPLHF. The DNA for the CDR3 is TGTGCCAGCAGCTTAGCCCCCCCAGGTGCCAATTCACCCCTCCACTTT. Full variable domain (outside the CDR3, taken from reference TRBV7-2 and TRBJ1-6): GAGVSQSPSNKVTEKGKDVELRCDPISGHTALYWYRQSLGQGLEFLIYFQGNSAPDKSGLPSDRFSAERTGGSVSTLTIQRTQQEDSAVYLCASSLAPPGANSPLHFGNGTRLTVT.

This clone was observed a single time. V and J are TRBV5-3 and TRBJ2-7; 9 bases match TRBD2. TRBV5-3 is identified as an open reading frame with a role that is uncertain. The CDR3 sequence is 17 residues long. V lost 4 bases and J lost 7; bases outside the gene matches: 18. The CDR3 sequence is CARSLVVAGATLQEQYF. CDR3 in DNA: TGTGCCAGAAGCCTGGTTGTAGCGGGAGCGACGTTGCAGGAGCAGTACTTC.

This sequence joins TRBV19 and TRBJ2-5; 7 positions agree with TRBD2. Losses at the gene ends were 3 bases for V and 2 bases for J; bases not matched to a gene: 6. CDR3 length: 15 amino acids. Germline-derived CDR1 and CDR2 are LNHDA and SQIVND (reference sequence). The CDR3 loop reads CASSMGGTAQETQYF. The DNA for the CDR3 is TGTGCCAGTAGTATGGGGGGGACCGCGCAAGAGACCCAGTACTTC.

The chain combines TRBV6-6 with TRBJ1-4, with TRBD1 matching 8 bases. The V segment lost 2 bases and the J segment 8 bases; nucleotides outside the gene matches: 7. Germline V gives CDR1 MNHNY, CDR2 SVGAGI (reference sequence). This CDR3 has 15 residues. CDR3 loop: CASSYPDRVGEKLFF. CDR3 nucleotides: TGTGCCAGCAGTTACCCGGACAGGGTAGGGGAAAAACTGTTTTTT.

The chain uses TRBV5-4 and TRBJ1-4; 7 bases line up with TRBD1. The CDR3 runs to 14 residues. After removal of 5 bases from V and 8 bases from J, the junction contained 9 bases not matched to a gene. From germline, CDR1 is SGHNT and CDR2 YYREEE (reference sequence). Here the CDR3 DNA reads TGTGCCAGCAGTTTCAGGGGGTTCGGGGAAAAACTGTTTTTT. Amino acids: CASSFRGFGEKLFF. The full variable domain, in which reference TRBV5-4 and TRBJ1-4 provide the parts outside the CDR3, is ETGVTQSPTHLIKTRGQQVTLRCSSQSGHNTVSWYQQALGQGPQFIFQYYREEENGRGNFPPRFSGLQFPNYSSELNVNALELDDSALYLCASSFRGFGEKLFFGSGTQLSVL.

V and J are TRBV7-2 and TRBJ2-7; 9 bases map to TRBD2. The junction had 10 bases not matched to a gene; V was cut back by 5 bases and J by 5 bases. This CDR3 is built from 15 residues. Germline V CDR1 and CDR2: SGHTA, FQGNSA. The CDR3 DNA sequence: TGTGCCAGCAGCCACATAGCGGGAGAGGCGGACGAGCAGTACTTC. Its translation: CASSHIAGEADEQYF.

This chain connects TRBV7-9 to TRBJ2-5, with a tentative D call TRBD1 (5 bases). Looked up from germline, CDR1 is SEHNR and CDR2 is FQNEAQ (reference sequence). CDR3 length: 14 residues. V was trimmed by 2 bases and J by 1 base, leaving 8 bases between them. Written as DNA, the CDR3 is TGTGCCAGCAGCTTATCAGGGCCCCAAGAGACCCAGTACTTC. Translated: CASSLSGPQETQYF.

J is TRBJ2-7 and V is TRBV6-5; no firm D call. Between the trimmed V and J ends, which lost 0 bases and 0 bases, there was a span of 9 bases. The CDR3 length is 15 residues. The germline V gene has CDR1 MNHEY and CDR2 SVGAGI. This CDR3 is CASSYSSVPSYEQYF. The CDR3 nucleotides are TGTGCCAGCAGTTACTCCTCAGTCCCCTCCTACGAGCAGTACTTC.

The CDR3 sequence: CASSLDRGNNSPLHF. The CDR3 DNA reads as TGTGCCAGCAGCTTAGACAGGGGTAATAATTCACCCCTCCACTTT. The chain links TRBV7-2 to TRBJ1-6; 7 bases map to TRBD1. The trim removed 1 base at V and 5 bases at J, leaving 2 bases unmatched. Germline CDR1 and CDR2: SGHTA and FQGNSA. The CDR3 consists of 15 residues.

This clone appeared a single time. The V gene is TRBV4-3, the J gene TRBJ2-1, with 9 bases aligning to TRBD1. The V and J ends lost 9 bases and 4 bases, in that order; junction bases with no gene match: 7. Per the germline V gene, CDR1 is LGHNA and CDR2 is YSLEER. The CDR3 covers 14 residues. CDR3 protein: CASEPGQGYNEQFF. The CDR3 DNA reads TGCGCCAGTGAACCGGGACAGGGATACAATGAGCAGTTCTTC.

This chain uses TRBV19 with TRBJ1-1, with TRBD1 as a possible D gene (6 bases). Germline values: CDR1 LNHDA, CDR2 SQIVND (reference sequence). The CDR3 is made up of 16 amino acids. Trimming removed 3 bases at V and 4 bases at J, with 18 bases between. CDR3 in amino acids: CASSIISQGRGTEAFF. CDR3 nucleotides: TGTGCCAGTAGTATCATCTCACAGGGACGGGGCACTGAAGCTTTCTTT. The entire variable domain, with the rest obtained from reference TRBV19 and TRBJ1-1, is as follows: DGGITQSPKYLFRKEGQNVTLSCEQNLNHDAMYWYRQDPGQGLRLIYYSQIVNDFQKGDIAEGYSVSREKKESFPLTVTSAQKNPTAFYLCASSIISQGRGTEAFFGQGTRLTVV.

With respect to this clone: The junction departs from the called germline gene at one end, perhaps through a read error. This chain connects TRBV7-9 to TRBJ1-2; TRBD1 might be the D (5 bases). The CDR3 is 16 residues long. The germline gives CDR1 SEHNR, CDR2 FQNEAQ (reference sequence). The CDR3 nucleotides read TGTTCCAGCAGCTCGGAAGGGACTTTCTCTAACTATGGCTACACCTTC. This codes for CSSSSEGTFSNYGYTF.

A note on this clone: One end of the junction fails to match germline, which may point to a read error. The chain links TRBV5-4 to TRBJ2-7; the D gene is possibly TRBD2 (6 bases). This CDR3 contains 17 residues. From germline, CDR1 is SGHNT and CDR2 YYREEE (reference sequence). For the CDR3, the DNA is TGTGCCAGCAGCCCAACGGCGATAGCGGTGCCCTCCCACGAGCAGTACTTC. Its protein is CASSPTAIAVPSHEQYF.

This chain links TRBV4-2 with TRBJ2-3, with 10 bases identical to TRBD2. V lost 4 bases, J lost 2 bases, and 9 bases stayed unmatched. Germline CDR1 LGHNA, CDR2 YNFKEQ. The CDR3 is 17 amino acids. The CDR3 here is CASSLVGTSDYTDTQYF. CDR3 in DNA: TGTGCCAGCAGCCTAGTAGGGACTAGCGATTACACAGATACGCAGTATTTT.

This chain joins TRBV5-6 and TRBJ2-3, with TRBD2 matching 11 bases. The ends lost 3 bases at V and 2 bases at J; junction bases unmatched: 5. The germline V gene has CDR1 SGHDT and CDR2 YYEEEE. There are 16 residues in the CDR3. CDR3 nucleotides: TGTGCCAGCAGCTGGGGGACTAGCGGAACCACAGATACGCAGTATTTT. Its protein is CASSWGTSGTTDTQYF.